This T cell receptor (beta chain) was documented in a study of OX40 agonist ivuxolimab in advanced cancers. Whole-study results and caveats: The study found among the lowest clonal expansion in partial responders at 0.1-3.0 mg/kg. Blood T cells, both CD4+ and CD8+, expanded clonally by week 6 at 0.1 to 3.0 mg/kg.

Germline V gene lookup returns CDR1 SGHVS and CDR2 FQNEAQ. Trimming stripped 1 base from V and 5 bases from J, with 8 bases between. The CDR3 is made up of 13 amino acids. Clones were read by immunoSEQ multiplex PCR, and TCRdb kept only the in-frame ones, dropping some. The table records fewer than 75,000 clones, roughly 87% of them present only once. This clone was seen a handful of times. What it recognizes is unknown. V gene TRBV7-8 combines with J gene TRBJ2-5; D is unresolved. Source: CD4+ or CD8+ T cells sorted from blood, taken in a trial of the OX40 agonist ivuxolimab. This clonotype was sampled from an adult with an advanced solid tumor such as melanoma, head and neck, liver or kidney cancer. The CDR3: CASSLGILETQYF. The CDR3 nucleotides are TGTGCCAGCAGCTTAGGGATTTTGGAGACCCAGTACTTC.